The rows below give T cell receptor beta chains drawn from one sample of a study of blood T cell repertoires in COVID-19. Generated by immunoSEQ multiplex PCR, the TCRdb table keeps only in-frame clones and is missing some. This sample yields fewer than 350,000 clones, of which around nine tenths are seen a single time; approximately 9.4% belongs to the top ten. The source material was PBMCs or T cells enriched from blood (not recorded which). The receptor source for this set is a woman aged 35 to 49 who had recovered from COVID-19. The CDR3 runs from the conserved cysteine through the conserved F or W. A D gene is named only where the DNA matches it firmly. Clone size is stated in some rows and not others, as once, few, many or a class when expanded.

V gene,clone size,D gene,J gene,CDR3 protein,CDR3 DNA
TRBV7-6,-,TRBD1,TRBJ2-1,CASSSGTGIYNEQFF,TGTGCCAGCAGCTCCGGGACAGGGATCTACAATGAGCAGTTCTTC
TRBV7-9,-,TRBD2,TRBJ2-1,CASSRRLAGDNEQFF,TGTGCCAGCAGCCGAAGACTAGCGGGAGACAATGAGCAGTTCTTC
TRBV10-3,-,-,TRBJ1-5,CAISDGGNGPQHF,TGTGCCATCAGTGATGGGGGGAACGGGCCCCAGCATTTT
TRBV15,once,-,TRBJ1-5,CATSRVGAQNQPQHF,TGTGCCACCAGCAGAGTGGGGGCCCAGAATCAGCCCCAGCATTTT
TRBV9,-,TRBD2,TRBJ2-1,CASSVASGGAWDEQFF,TGTGCCAGCAGCGTTGCTAGCGGGGGGGCGTGGGATGAGCAGTTCTTC
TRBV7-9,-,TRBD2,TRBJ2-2,CASSSPSGGSTGELFF,TGTGCCAGCAGCTCCCCCAGCGGGGGTTCCACCGGGGAGCTGTTTTTT
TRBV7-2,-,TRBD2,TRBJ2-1,CASSLGLAGLSSYNEQFF,TGTGCCAGCAGCTTAGGACTAGCGGGCCTTAGCTCCTACAATGAGCAGTTCTTC
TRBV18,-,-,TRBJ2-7,CASSSASYYDEQYF,TGTGCCAGCTCATCCGCAAGCTACTACGACGAGCAGTACTTC
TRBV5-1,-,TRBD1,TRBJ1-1,CASSLEGAVNTEAFF,TGCGCCAGCAGCTTGGAGGGGGCAGTGAACACTGAAGCTTTCTTT
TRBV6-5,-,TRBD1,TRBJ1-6,CASTPDRDSPLHF,TGTGCCAGCACCCCCGACAGGGACTCACCCCTCCACTTT
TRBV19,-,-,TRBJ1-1,CASSTQTSWTVNTEAFF,TGTGCCAGTAGTACGCAAACCTCCTGGACAGTTAACACTGAAGCTTTCTTT
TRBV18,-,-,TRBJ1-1,CASSPAGAREAFF,TGTGCCAGCTCACCGGCAGGGGCCCGCGAAGCTTTCTTT
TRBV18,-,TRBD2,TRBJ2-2,CASSGTSGDTGELFF,TGTGCCAGCTCAGGAACTAGCGGGGACACCGGGGAGCTGTTTTTT
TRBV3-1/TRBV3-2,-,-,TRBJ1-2,CASSRGGVGGYTF,TGTGCCAGCAGCCGTGGGGGCGTGGGTGGCTACACCTTC
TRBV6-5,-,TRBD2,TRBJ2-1,CASSPGLAGRNEQFF,TGTGCCAGCAGCCCCGGACTAGCAGGACGCAATGAGCAGTTCTTC
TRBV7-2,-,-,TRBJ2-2,CASSGQLNTGELFF,TGTGCCAGCAGCGGACAGCTTAACACCGGGGAGCTGTTTTTT
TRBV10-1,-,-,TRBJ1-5,CASSESPDQPQHF,TGCGCCAGCAGTGAGTCGCCGGATCAGCCCCAGCATTTT